This is a list of T cell receptor beta chains from one sample in a study of blood T cell repertoires in COVID-19. Measured with immunoSEQ multiplex PCR; TCRdb has only the in-frame clones, and not every one. The table shows about 300,000 clones, with approximately 90% occurring only once. Sequencing used PBMCs or T cells enriched from blood (not recorded which). The source is a woman aged 30 to 39 who had recovered from COVID-19. CDR3s include the opening cysteine and the closing phenylalanine or tryptophan. Fields, in order: V gene, J gene, clone size, D gene, CDR3 protein, CDR3 DNA. The D gene is left open where the match is weak. A row's size may be missing; if present it is once, few, many or a size class.

TRBV2	TRBJ2-7	NA	NA	CASSDRYEQYF	TGTGCCAGCAGTGACCGTTACGAGCAGTACTTC
TRBV11-2	TRBJ1-4	NA	NA	CASSLAGREKLFF	TGTGCCAGCAGCTTGGCAGGGAGGGAAAAACTGTTTTTT
TRBV19	TRBJ2-2	NA	TRBD1	CASSDPDRATGELFF	TGTGCCAGTAGTGACCCGGACAGGGCCACCGGGGAGCTGTTTTTT
TRBV6-5	TRBJ1-3	few	NA	CASSYDGINSGNTIYF	TGTGCCAGCAGTTACGACGGGATAAACTCTGGAAACACCATATATTTT
TRBV5-1	TRBJ1-1	once	TRBD1	CASSFGGQGSVEAFF	TGCGCCAGCAGCTTTGGCGGACAGGGTTCTGTTGAGGCTTTCTTT
TRBV6-2/TRBV6-3	TRBJ1-3	NA	TRBD1	CASSANRDSLGNTIYF	TGTGCCAGCAGTGCCAATCGGGACAGCTTGGGAAACACCATATATTTT
TRBV5-1	TRBJ2-7	NA	NA	CASSYHLAVSSYEQYF	TGCGCCAGCAGCTACCACTTAGCGGTTAGCTCCTACGAGCAGTACTTC
TRBV30	TRBJ1-3	NA	NA	CAWSRGGAGNTIYF	TGTGCCTGGAGTAGGGGGGGCGCTGGAAACACCATATATTTT
TRBV6-5	TRBJ1-4	NA	TRBD1	CASSYTGTGYNEKLFF	TGTGCCAGCAGTTACACCGGGACAGGGTATAATGAAAAACTGTTTTTT
TRBV7-3	TRBJ2-3	NA	NA	CASSRDSSDTQYF	TGTGCCAGCAGCCGCGACAGTTCAGATACGCAGTATTTT
TRBV5-1	TRBJ1-5	NA	NA	CASSDRRSFVDSSNQPQHF	TGCGCCAGCAGCGATCGCCGGTCCTTCGTTGATTCCAGCAATCAGCCCCAGCATTTT